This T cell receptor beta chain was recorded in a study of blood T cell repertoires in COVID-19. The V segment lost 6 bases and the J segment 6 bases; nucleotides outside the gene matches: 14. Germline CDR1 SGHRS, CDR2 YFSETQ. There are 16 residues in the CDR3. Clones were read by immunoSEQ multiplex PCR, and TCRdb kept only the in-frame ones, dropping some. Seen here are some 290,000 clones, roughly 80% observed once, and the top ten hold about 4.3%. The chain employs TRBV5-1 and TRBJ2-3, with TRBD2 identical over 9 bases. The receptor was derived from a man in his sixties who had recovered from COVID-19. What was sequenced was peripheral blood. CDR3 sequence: CASTRVVAGVLDTQYF. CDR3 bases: TGCGCCAGCACCAGGGTAGTAGCGGGAGTGTTGGATACGCAGTATTTT.